The source of this T cell receptor beta chain is a study of neurological immune-mediated disorders. Overall study results and limits: The absence of any CDR3 amino acid sequence shared by expanded clones across subjects suggests that repertoires were private in all groups.

This CDR3 is 12 amino acids long. Per the germline V gene, CDR1 is SGHDN and CDR2 is FVKESK. The germline V and J ends were trimmed by 4 bases and 7 bases, with 10 bases remaining between them. Each TCR transcript was tagged with a 10-nucleotide random UMI during 5'RACE. TCRdb passed the 5' RACE reads through MiXCR, listing each CDR3 protein once. The sample shows tens of thousands of distinct CDR3 sequences, over 9% of them seen only once. Preparation of the unsorted libraries drew on 2 million PBMCs stored at -80 C. This clonotype was recorded at least ten times. What it binds is unknown. The TCR sequence derives from a woman aged 25 to 39 with HTLV-1-associated myelopathy (HAM/TSP). Sample: PBMCs. The J gene is TRBJ1-1, the V gene TRBV14; D gene ambiguous. CDR3 coding DNA: TGTGCCAGCAGCCCCACAAGCATTGAAGCTTTCTTT. Its translation is CASSPTSIEAFF.